The entry that follows covers one TCR beta chain sequence. The germline V gene has CDR1 KGHSH and CDR2 LQKENI. Germline trimming cut 6 bases from V and 4 bases from J; bases unmatched to any gene: 11. The CDR3 extends over 17 amino acids. Participants reported their clinical history, and cohort assignment relied on those reports. The sample belongs to a study of blood T cell repertoires in COVID-19. Looking at the study overall: The cDNA or gDNA used as material had been derived from T cells, B-cell-depleted T cells, or PBMCs.

In the source study's methods: Reference gene primers were amplified, and this amplification served to estimate nucleated cell counts. TCRdb keeps only in-frame clones here, not all; method: immunoSEQ multiplex PCR. D and trimming come from the DNA, and the V and J calls and clone size come from that table. The sample holds roughly 260,000 clones, about nine tenths seen once. This TCR derives from a woman aged 18-29 years who had recovered from COVID-19. The chain is built from TRBV18 and TRBJ2-1, with 11 bases aligning to TRBD2. The sample was PBMCs or T cells enriched from blood (not recorded which). As DNA, the CDR3 is TGTGCCAGCTCGGAAATACCGGGACTAGCGGATTACAATGAGCAGTTCTTC. It translates to CASSEIPGLADYNEQFF.